The 9 T cell receptor beta chains in this list originate from one sample, sequenced in a study of cytomegalovirus exposure and HLA in healthy donors. The protocol was immunoSEQ multiplex PCR, while the TCRdb copy is restricted to in-frame clones and leaves out a portion. The top ten hold 0.95% to 1.3% of the sample, which has tens of thousands of clones, approximately 94% seen once. The specimen sequenced was PBMCs. These receptors were collected from a woman in her twenties or thirties in good health and CMV-seropositive.

The J gene is TRBJ2-7, the V gene TRBV9; 10 bases are a match to TRBD1. With V trimmed by 0 bases and J by 6 bases, 6 bases remained unmatched. In germline, CDR1 is SGDLS, CDR2 YYNGEE. This CDR3 contains 15 residues. The CDR3 sequence is CASSVDGTGDSEQYF. For the CDR3, the DNA is TGTGCCAGCAGCGTAGACGGGACAGGGGACTCCGAGCAGTACTTC.

V and J are TRBV25-1 and TRBJ2-7; 7 nucleotides agree with TRBD1. Germline values: CDR1 MGHDK, CDR2 SYGVNS. The CDR3 runs to 16 residues. The ends lost 3 bases at V and 0 bases at J; junction bases unmatched: 8. CDR3: CASSDPERDSSYEQYF. The CDR3 DNA follows: TGTGCCAGCAGTGATCCGGAACGGGACAGCTCCTACGAGCAGTACTTC.

V and J are TRBV7-2 and TRBJ1-1; D is perhaps TRBD1 (6 bases). The V and J ends lost 5 bases and 5 bases respectively, with 12 bases between them. The germline V gene has CDR1 SGHTA and CDR2 FQGNSA. The CDR3 consists of 13 residues. The CDR3: CASSLSTGTEAFF. The CDR3 nucleotides are TGTGCCAGCAGCCTATCTACAGGGACTGAAGCTTTCTTT. Full variable domain (rest looked up from reference TRBV7-2 and TRBJ1-1): GAGVSQSPSNKVTEKGKDVELRCDPISGHTALYWYRQSLGQGLEFLIYFQGNSAPDKSGLPSDRFSAERTGGSVSTLTIQRTQQEDSAVYLCASSLSTGTEAFFGQGTRLTVV.

This chain links TRBV7-2 with TRBJ2-2, with TRBD2 identical over 7 bases. Germline V gene sequence: CDR1 SGHTA, CDR2 FQGNSA. The CDR3 runs to 13 residues. The V gene end was trimmed by 5 bases and the J gene end by 5 bases; junction bases not matched to a gene: 2. The CDR3, as DNA: TGTGCCAGCAGCCCCGGGAGGACCGGGGAGCTGTTTTTT. Translating gives CASSPGRTGELFF.

The rearrangement uses TRBV28 and TRBJ1-1; D remains unclear. Per the germline V gene, CDR1 is MDHEN and CDR2 is SYDVKM. V shed 5 bases and J shed 0 bases, with 4 bases lying between them. The CDR3 totals 12 residues. The CDR3 DNA reads TGTGCCAGCAGTCTCCTGAACACTGAAGCTTTCTTT. It specifies CASSLLNTEAFF.

The V call is TRBV9, the J call TRBJ2-3; 9 nucleotides agree with TRBD1. Germline trimming cut 1 base from V and 0 bases from J; bases unmatched to any gene: 12. The germline CDR1 and CDR2 sequences are SGDLS and YYNGEE. The CDR3 runs 19 residues. CDR3 amino acids: CASSVTGTGWPTSTDTQYF. The CDR3 coding sequence is TGTGCCAGCAGCGTAACGGGGACAGGGTGGCCAACTAGCACAGATACGCAGTATTTT. Looking up the rest from reference TRBV9 and TRBJ2-3 gives the full variable domain: DSGVTQTPKHLITATGQRVTLRCSPRSGDLSVYWYQQSLDQGLQFLIQYYNGEERAKGNILERFSAQQFPDLHSELNLSSLELGDSALYFCASSVTGTGWPTSTDTQYFGPGTRLTVL.

This clone was counted a few times. This chain joins TRBV10-3 and TRBJ1-1; TRBD1 agrees at 7 bases. This CDR3 has 14 amino acids. V lost 5 bases to trimming and J lost 2 bases; unmatched junction nucleotides: 5. Per germline, CDR1 ENHRY and CDR2 SYGVKD. Written as DNA, the CDR3 is TGTGCCATCAGTACGGACAGGTCAAACACTGAAGCTTTCTTT. The encoded protein is CAISTDRSNTEAFF.

The CDR3, as DNA: TGTGCCATCAGCTCCGGGACTAGCGGAAACAATGAGCAGTTCTTC. Its translation is CAISSGTSGNNEQFF. The chain joins TRBV10-3 to TRBJ2-1, with 11 bases fitting TRBD2. This CDR3 is 15 amino acids long. CDR1 is ENHRY, CDR2 SYGVKD, per germline. Trimming removed 6 bases from V and 5 bases from J; junction bases left unmatched: 6.

This chain uses TRBV7-8 with TRBJ2-7; 8 bases are shared with TRBD2. This CDR3 is built from 16 residues. V dropped 2 bases and J dropped 1; count of bases not matched to a gene: 7. The germline V gene encodes CDR1 SGHVS and CDR2 FQNEAQ. The CDR3 loop reads CASSLRGGSASYEQYF. The CDR3 bases are TGTGCCAGCAGCTTACGGGGGGGCTCGGCATCCTACGAGCAGTACTTC. Together with reference TRBV7-8 and TRBJ2-7, the CDR3 gives the full variable domain: GAGVSQSPRYKVAKRGQDVALRCDPISGHVSLFWYQQALGQGPEFLTYFQNEAQLDKSGLPSDRFFAERPEGSVSTLKIQRTQQEDSAVYLCASSLRGGSASYEQYFGPGTRLTVT.